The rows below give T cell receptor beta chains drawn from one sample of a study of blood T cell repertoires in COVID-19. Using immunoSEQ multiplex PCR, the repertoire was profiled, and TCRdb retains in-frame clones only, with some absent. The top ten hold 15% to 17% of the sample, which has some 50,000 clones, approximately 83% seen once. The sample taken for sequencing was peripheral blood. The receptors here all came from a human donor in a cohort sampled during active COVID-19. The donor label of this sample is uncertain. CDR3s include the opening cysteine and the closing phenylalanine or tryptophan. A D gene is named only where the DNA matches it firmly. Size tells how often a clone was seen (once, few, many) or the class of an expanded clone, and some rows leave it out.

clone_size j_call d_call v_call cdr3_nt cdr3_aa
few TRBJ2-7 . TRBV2 TGTGCCAGCAGAACCAGGGGAACCTACGAGCAGTACTTC CASRTRGTYEQYF
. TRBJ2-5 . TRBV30 TGTGCCTGGAGTCCGTCTGGGGCAGAGACCCAGTACTTC CAWSPSGAETQYF
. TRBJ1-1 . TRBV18 TGTGCCAGCTCATCCCGACAGAGTTGGGACACTGAAGCTTTCTTT CASSSRQSWDTEAFF
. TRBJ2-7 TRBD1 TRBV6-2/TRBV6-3 TGTGCCAGCAGTCAAGGACAGGGTCCATACGAGCAGTACTTC CASSQGQGPYEQYF
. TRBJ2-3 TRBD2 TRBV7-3 TGTGCCAGCAGCTTAAATCTAGCGGGATTCACAGATACGCAGTATTTT CASSLNLAGFTDTQYF
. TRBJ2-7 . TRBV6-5 TGTGCCACCTCCGGACAGATACCCTACGAGCAGTACTTC CATSGQIPYEQYF
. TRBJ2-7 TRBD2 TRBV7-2 TGTGCCAGCAGCTTAGATGGGCGGGGGTTCTCCTACGAGCAGTACTTC CASSLDGRGFSYEQYF
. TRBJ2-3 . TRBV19 TGTGCCAGTAGCCCTGAACGTGCGGGGCTCAGCACAGATACGCAGTATTTT CASSPERAGLSTDTQYF
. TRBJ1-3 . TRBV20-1 TGCAGTGCTAGTAAGCCTATCTCTGGAAACACCATATATTTT CSASKPISGNTIYF
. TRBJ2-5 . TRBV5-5 TGTGCCAGCAGTTGGGGGGGGCACCAAGAGACCCAGTACTTC CASSWGGHQETQYF
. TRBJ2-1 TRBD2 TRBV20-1 TGCAGTGCTAGTACTAGCGGGGGTGACAATGAGCAGTTCTTC CSASTSGGDNEQFF
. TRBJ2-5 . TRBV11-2 TGTGCCAGCAGCAGCCGGGGGGACATGAAGACCCAGTACTTC CASSSRGDMKTQYF
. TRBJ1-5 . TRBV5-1 TGCGCCAGCAGCTTGGAGGCCCAGGGTCAGCCCCAGCATTTT CASSLEAQGQPQHF
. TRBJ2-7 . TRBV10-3 TGTGCCACCCGACTAGGCAACGAGCAGTACTTC CATRLGNEQYF
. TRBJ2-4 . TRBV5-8 TGTGCCAGCAGCTACCATTCAGGCGACATTCAGTACTTC CASSYHSGDIQYF
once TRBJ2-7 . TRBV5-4 TGTGCCAGCAGCTTGGATCAGGGTTCCTCCTACGAGCAGTACTTC CASSLDQGSSYEQYF
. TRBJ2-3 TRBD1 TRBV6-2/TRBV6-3 TGTGCCAGCAGTCCCTACAGGGGTCTTCGATCGGAAAGCACAGATACGCAGTATTTT CASSPYRGLRSESTDTQYF
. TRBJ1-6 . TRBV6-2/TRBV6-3 TGTGCCAGCAGTTACTCGCAGGGGATGGGATCACCCCTCCACTTT CASSYSQGMGSPLHF
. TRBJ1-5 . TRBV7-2 TGTGCCAGCAGCTCCGACAGACAGCCCTATCGGCCCCAGCATTTT CASSSDRQPYRPQHF